The clone carrying this T cell receptor (beta chain) appeared a few times. This entry comes from a study of neoadjuvant nivolumab and ipilimumab in lung cancer. The CDR3 is 21 residues long. V shed 2 bases and J shed 5 bases, with 34 bases lying between them. Germline values: CDR1 SGHVS, CDR2 FQNEAQ. Here immunoSEQ multiplex PCR was the method, and the copy in TCRdb shows in-frame clones only, minus some. The table has fewer than 10,000 clones, roughly 83% seen once; the top ten hold 6.7%. Source: adjacent normal lung tissue, taken after neoadjuvant nivolumab, alone or with ipilimumab, at or shortly before surgery. This sequence joins TRBV7-8 and TRBJ2-7, with a possible D match to TRBD2 (5 bases). The sequence was obtained from an adult with non-small cell lung cancer. The CDR3, as DNA: TGTGCCAGCAGCTTATTTCAAAGAAGCCAGCGAGCGATCTCTCTGGGAGACGAGCAGTACTTC. It encodes CASSLFQRSQRAISLGDEQYF.